This T cell receptor beta chain derives from a study of OX40 agonist ivuxolimab in advanced cancers. Overall study findings and caveats: Both CD4+ and CD8+ T cell populations in blood had undergone clonal expansion by week 6 at 0.1 to 3.0 mg/kg.

About this clone itself: The antigen remains undetermined. This sample includes further DNA sequences coding for the same CDR3.

Trimming left V 0 bases short and J 4 bases short, with 9 bases between. The germline V gene encodes CDR1 SGHAT and CDR2 FQNNGV. The CDR3 runs 14 residues. The repertoire was sequenced with immunoSEQ multiplex PCR; TCRdb's copy has only in-frame clones and lacks some. The data hold some 81,000 clones, with more than 75% observed a single time. The sample here was CD4+ or CD8+ T cells sorted from blood, taken in a trial of the OX40 agonist ivuxolimab. This TCR came from an adult with an advanced solid tumor such as melanoma, head and neck, liver or kidney cancer. This chain uses TRBV11-2 with TRBJ2-5; no firm D call. The chain's CDR3 is CASSLDHWAETQYF. CDR3 bases: TGTGCCAGCAGCTTAGATCACTGGGCAGAGACCCAGTACTTC.